Sequencing of this T cell receptor (beta chain) was carried out in a study of blood T cells in healthy people across ages. Alongside a J-beta primer mix, a sample-barcoded 5' primer served in a second PCR lasting roughly 6 to 12 cycles. From the 5' RACE reads, TCRdb called clonotypes with MiXCR, one entry per CDR3 protein. The sample yields around 800,000 distinct CDR3 sequences, around a quarter seen once. Germline V lookup: CDR1 MGHRA, CDR2 YSYEKL. CDR3 length equals 15 residues. This sample also belongs to another study, concerning T cells of mothers and their children. That investigation notes: Slightly higher but non-significant overlap marked related mother-child pairs versus unrelated pairs.

This receptor was identified in a boy younger than 18 in good health. The gene calls are TRBV4-1 and TRBJ2-1; TRBD2 agrees at 8 bases. The J call may be mistaken, given a closer DNA end match to TRBJ2-7. Sequencing was performed on blood. CDR3 sequence reads: CASSQLSGGVYEQYF. The CDR3 coding sequence is TGCGCCAGCAGCCAACTGAGCGGGGGTGTGTACGAGCAGTACTTC.